The clone carrying this TCR beta chain appeared once. What it binds is unknown. Some clones are missing from TCRdb's copy, which holds only in-frame ones; the method was immunoSEQ multiplex PCR. Of 65,000 to 85,000 clones in the sample, 86% are singletons; the top ten hold approximately 2.1%. The data belong to a study of OX40 agonist ivuxolimab in advanced cancers. Study findings and constraints: At 0.1 to 3.0 mg/kg, clonal expansion of CD4+ and CD8+ blood T cells had occurred by week 6.

In germline, CDR1 is MNHNY, CDR2 SVGAGI (reference sequence). The CDR3 covers 14 residues. After removal of 6 bases from V and 4 bases from J, the junction contained 7 bases not matched to a gene. The sequencing used CD4+ or CD8+ T cells sorted from blood, collected in a trial of the OX40 agonist ivuxolimab. The clonotype comes from an adult with an advanced solid tumor such as melanoma, head and neck, liver or kidney cancer. The chain has TRBV6-6 and TRBJ1-1, with 8 bases that match TRBD1. The CDR3 sequence is CASRLTGVGTEAFF. The CDR3 DNA reads as TGTGCCAGCAGGCTGACAGGGGTAGGCACTGAAGCTTTCTTT.